Listed below are T cell receptor beta chains from one sample, sequenced in a study of shared clonotypes between healthy human individuals. Data came from immunoSEQ multiplex PCR; TCRdb stores just in-frame clones and leaves some out. The sample records approximately 2,000,000 clones, 93% being singletons. The sequenced material came from naive CD8+ T cells from PBMCs. These receptors were taken from a man aged 18 to 29 in good health. Some clones in this sample may be carry-over from other donors' samples. Both conserved end residues are part of each CDR3. A D gene is named only where the DNA matches it firmly. Rows may omit the clone size; those that give it use once, few, many or a size class.

j_call: TRBJ2-7
clone_size: -
d_call: -
v_call: TRBV4-1
cdr3_nt: TGCGCCAGCAGCCAAGGGGCTGGGATCTACGAGCAGTACTTC
cdr3_aa: CASSQGAGIYEQYF

j_call: TRBJ1-2
clone_size: -
d_call: TRBD1
v_call: TRBV27
cdr3_nt: TGTGCCAGCGCCCGGGACAGAGGCTATGGCTACACCTTC
cdr3_aa: CASARDRGYGYTF

j_call: TRBJ1-5
clone_size: -
d_call: TRBD1
v_call: TRBV11-2
cdr3_nt: TGTGCCAGCAGCTTATGGGACAGGGGACGTGAACAGCCCCAGCATTTT
cdr3_aa: CASSLWDRGREQPQHF

j_call: TRBJ1-3
clone_size: once
d_call: -
v_call: TRBV27
cdr3_nt: TGTGCCGGCGATGAGCAGGGTAGATTAAACACCATATATTTT
cdr3_aa: CAGDEQGRLNTIYF

j_call: TRBJ2-7
clone_size: -
d_call: -
v_call: TRBV9
cdr3_nt: TGTGCCAGCAGCCCCTTAGATAGCTACGAGCAGTACTTC
cdr3_aa: CASSPLDSYEQYF

j_call: TRBJ1-1
clone_size: -
d_call: TRBD1
v_call: TRBV7-9
cdr3_nt: TGTGCCAGCAGCTTCAGCCAGGGGACAGGGTGGTACGGAGACACTGAAGCTTTCTTT
cdr3_aa: CASSFSQGTGWYGDTEAFF

j_call: TRBJ2-7
clone_size: -
d_call: -
v_call: TRBV2
cdr3_nt: TGTGCCAGCAGTGATGGGACTGTTGCCTACGAGCAGTACTTC
cdr3_aa: CASSDGTVAYEQYF

j_call: TRBJ2-1
clone_size: -
d_call: -
v_call: TRBV9
cdr3_nt: TGTGCCAGCAGCGTTAATGTAGGGTCCACTCCGAGCTCCTACAATGAGCAGTTCTTC
cdr3_aa: CASSVNVGSTPSSYNEQFF

j_call: TRBJ2-1
clone_size: -
d_call: -
v_call: TRBV11-2
cdr3_nt: TGTGCCAGCAGCTCAGGAGCGGAGCAGTTCTTC
cdr3_aa: CASSSGAEQFF

j_call: TRBJ2-1
clone_size: -
d_call: TRBD2
v_call: TRBV29-1
cdr3_nt: TGCAGCGTTGTTCTAGCGGGAGGCCCCTGGGATGAGCAGTTCTTC
cdr3_aa: CSVVLAGGPWDEQFF

j_call: TRBJ2-1
clone_size: -
d_call: -
v_call: TRBV7-2
cdr3_nt: TGTGCCAGCAGCTTAGTTTACAATGAGCAGTTCTTC
cdr3_aa: CASSLVYNEQFF

j_call: TRBJ2-7
clone_size: -
d_call: -
v_call: TRBV5-5
cdr3_nt: TGTGCCAGCAGCTTGGGTACATCCTCCTACGAGCAGTACTTC
cdr3_aa: CASSLGTSSYEQYF

j_call: TRBJ2-7
clone_size: -
d_call: TRBD2
v_call: TRBV7-2
cdr3_nt: TGTGCCAGCAGCCCTGTCACTAGCGGGAGGCTGGACGAGCAGTACTTC
cdr3_aa: CASSPVTSGRLDEQYF

j_call: TRBJ1-1
clone_size: few
d_call: -
v_call: TRBV2
cdr3_nt: TGTGCCAGCAACGGGAGGATGAACACTGAAGCTTTCTTT
cdr3_aa: CASNGRMNTEAFF

j_call: TRBJ2-7
clone_size: -
d_call: TRBD2
v_call: TRBV27
cdr3_nt: TGTGCCAGCAGTTCCCAGACTAGCGGGTTCTACGAGCAGTACTTC
cdr3_aa: CASSSQTSGFYEQYF

j_call: TRBJ1-1
clone_size: few
d_call: TRBD1
v_call: TRBV29-1
cdr3_nt: TGCAGCGTTGTCGCAGGGGGTTTTACTGAAGCTTTCTTT
cdr3_aa: CSVVAGGFTEAFF

j_call: TRBJ2-3
clone_size: -
d_call: TRBD2
v_call: TRBV7-9
cdr3_nt: TGTGCCAGCAGCCCCCGGACTAGCGTGCCCACTACGCAGTATTTT
cdr3_aa: CASSPRTSVPTTQYF

j_call: TRBJ2-7
clone_size: -
d_call: TRBD1
v_call: TRBV6-5
cdr3_nt: TGTGCCAGCAGTTTTCCGGGACAGGGCACCTACGAGCAGTACTTC
cdr3_aa: CASSFPGQGTYEQYF

j_call: TRBJ2-2
clone_size: -
d_call: -
v_call: TRBV7-9
cdr3_nt: TGTGCCAGCAGCTTCACGGCCTGGAGGGGGCCCGGGGAGCTGTTTTTT
cdr3_aa: CASSFTAWRGPGELFF

j_call: TRBJ2-1
clone_size: -
d_call: TRBD2
v_call: TRBV9
cdr3_nt: TGTGCCAGCAGCGTAAGCGGGAGCTACAATGAGCAGTTCTTC
cdr3_aa: CASSVSGSYNEQFF

j_call: TRBJ1-1
clone_size: -
d_call: TRBD1
v_call: TRBV11-2
cdr3_nt: TGTGCCAGCAGCTTAGACCGAACCTTAGACAGGGGGCGGTTTCCTGAAGCTTTCTTT
cdr3_aa: CASSLDRTLDRGRFPEAFF

j_call: TRBJ2-3
clone_size: -
d_call: -
v_call: TRBV28
cdr3_nt: TGTGCCAGCAGTTTATGCTGGGAGACCCCCCTTGGTACGCAGTATTTT
cdr3_aa: CASSLCWETPLGTQYF

j_call: TRBJ2-5
clone_size: -
d_call: -
v_call: TRBV9
cdr3_nt: TGTGCCAGCAGCGTAGAACCAGGGGATTTCCAAGAGACCCAGTACTTC
cdr3_aa: CASSVEPGDFQETQYF

j_call: TRBJ1-1
clone_size: -
d_call: -
v_call: TRBV27
cdr3_nt: TGTGCCAGCAGATTCGTGGGGGAAGCTTTCTTT
cdr3_aa: CASRFVGEAFF

j_call: TRBJ1-2
clone_size: -
d_call: -
v_call: TRBV6-5
cdr3_nt: TGTGCCAGCAGTTACCCGAGGGGAATTGGCTACACCTTC
cdr3_aa: CASSYPRGIGYTF

j_call: TRBJ2-3
clone_size: -
d_call: -
v_call: TRBV11-2
cdr3_nt: TGTGCCAGCAGCTTAGTTACTAGCACAGATACGCAGTATTTT
cdr3_aa: CASSLVTSTDTQYF

j_call: TRBJ2-7
clone_size: -
d_call: -
v_call: TRBV11-2
cdr3_nt: TGTGCCAGCAGCTTAGGTGGGACCTACGAGCAGTACTTC
cdr3_aa: CASSLGGTYEQYF

j_call: TRBJ2-5
clone_size: -
d_call: -
v_call: TRBV29-1
cdr3_nt: TGCAGCGTTGAAAGCCGAACTAGGACCCAGTACTTC
cdr3_aa: CSVESRTRTQYF

j_call: TRBJ2-1
clone_size: -
d_call: TRBD2
v_call: TRBV29-1
cdr3_nt: TGCAGCGTTGAGGGACTAGTTTACAATGAGCAGTTCTTC
cdr3_aa: CSVEGLVYNEQFF

j_call: TRBJ2-7
clone_size: few
d_call: -
v_call: TRBV27
cdr3_nt: TGTGCCAGCAGCTTTCTGGGGTACGAGCAGTACTTC
cdr3_aa: CASSFLGYEQYF

j_call: TRBJ2-3
clone_size: -
d_call: TRBD1
v_call: TRBV7-9
cdr3_nt: TGTGCCAGCAGCCGGGACAGGGGCCCAGATACGCAGTATTTT
cdr3_aa: CASSRDRGPDTQYF